What follows are 14 T cell receptor beta chains derived from one specimen sequenced in a study of long-term antiretroviral therapy in people with HIV. This was the immunoSEQ v3.0 assay at survey level. Using immunoSEQ multiplex PCR, the repertoire was profiled, and TCRdb retains in-frame clones only, with some absent. The data contain tens of thousands of clones, about three quarters of them singletons. Material: unsorted PBMCs, obtained 2 years after starting antiretroviral therapy. Receptors originate from a woman in her forties or fifties with HIV.

This chain uses TRBV5-1 with TRBJ2-1; D perhaps matches TRBD2 (5 bases). The V end lost 5 bases, the J end lost 8 bases, and 11 bases lay between the germline ends. CDR1 is SGHRS, CDR2 YFSETQ, per germline. This CDR3 has 12 residues. The CDR3 here is CASRLTADEQFF. The CDR3 DNA is TGCGCCAGCAGACTTACAGCGGATGAGCAGTTCTTC.

This clone has just a few counts. The rearrangement links TRBV7-8 to TRBJ2-7, with D possibly TRBD1 on 6 matching bases. V lost 4 bases to trimming and J lost 2 bases, with 18 bases between them. The CDR3 contains 16 residues. CDR1 is SGHVS, CDR2 FQNEAQ, per germline. CDR3 sequence: CASSSGRWTATYEQYV. CDR3 nucleotide sequence: TGTGCCAGCAGCTCCGGACGTTGGACAGCGACCTACGAGCAGTACGTC.

The chain uses TRBV14 and TRBJ2-7, with TRBD1 matching 10 bases. This CDR3 comprises 14 residues. J lost 6 bases, V lost 5 bases, and 7 bases had no gene match. Germline-derived CDR1 and CDR2 are SGHDN and FVKESK. In nucleotides, the CDR3 is TGTGCCAGCAGCTATGTGGGACAGGGGACCGAGCAGTACTTC. Translation: CASSYVGQGTEQYF.

The rearrangement uses TRBV30 and TRBJ2-3; a weak D match, TRBD2 (6 bases). Trimming removed 5 bases at V and 1 base at J, with 10 bases between. The CDR3 is made up of 13 amino acids. Germline lookup yields CDR1 GTSNPN and CDR2 SVGIG (reference sequence). Here the CDR3 DNA reads TGTGCCTGGGTCAAGCGGGGCACAGATACGCAGTATTTT. Protein: CAWVKRGTDTQYF. The variable domain in full, completed from reference TRBV30 and TRBJ2-3, reads SQTIHQWPATLVQPVGSPLSLECTVEGTSNPNLYWYRQAAGRGLQLLFYSVGIGQISSEVPQNLSASRPQDRQFILSSKKLLLSDSGFYLCAWVKRGTDTQYFGPGTRLTVL.

V and J are TRBV5-1 and TRBJ2-3; D is uncertain. The CDR3 extends over 13 amino acids. Looked up from germline, CDR1 is SGHRS and CDR2 is YFSETQ. Trimming left V 4 bases short and J 2 bases short, with 8 bases between. Here the CDR3 reads CASSPGSTDTQYF. The DNA for the CDR3 is TGCGCCAGCAGCCCTGGCTCCACAGATACGCAGTATTTT.

The gene calls are TRBV19 and TRBJ2-1; the D call may be TRBD1 or TRBD2 (5 bases each). Per the germline V gene, CDR1 is LNHDA and CDR2 is SQIVND (reference sequence). The CDR3 has 16 residues. Trimming stripped 6 bases from V and 6 bases from J, with 21 bases between. DNA for the CDR3: TGTGCCAGTAGCCGAAACCGGGACGGATTCTCCAATGAGCAGTTCTTC. As protein: CASSRNRDGFSNEQFF.

V gene TRBV5-6 combines with J gene TRBJ1-3; a weak D match, TRBD1 (6 bases). Between the trimmed V and J ends, which lost 2 bases and 0 bases, there was a span of 9 bases. CDR3 length equals 15 residues. The germline V gene encodes CDR1 SGHDT and CDR2 YYEEEE. Written as DNA, the CDR3 is TGTGCCAGCAGCTTAGGACAGTACTCTGGAAACACCATATATTTT. Translating gives CASSLGQYSGNTIYF.

This clone has only one observation. J is TRBJ2-3 and V is TRBV9, with 9 bases matching TRBD2. V lost 3 bases and J lost 3; bases outside the gene matches: 5. The CDR3 consists of 15 residues. From germline, CDR1 is SGDLS and CDR2 YYNGEE. The CDR3 nucleotides are TGTGCCAGCAGCGGCGGGGGGGTTTGGACAGATACGCAGTATTTT. Translated: CASSGGGVWTDTQYF.

The gene calls are TRBV10-2 and TRBJ2-7; D is possibly TRBD2 (6 bases). Trimming shortened V by 8 bases and J by 3 bases, and 14 bases separated the two germline ends. CDR3 length: 13 amino acids. From germline, CDR1 is WSHSY and CDR2 SAAADI. CDR3 residues: CASGRGTVYEQYF. The CDR3 DNA reads as TGCGCCAGCGGCCGCGGGACGGTCTACGAGCAGTACTTC.

The chain recombines TRBV11-2 with TRBJ2-2, with 15 bases matching TRBD2. V lost 5 bases and J lost 6; bases outside the gene matches: 4. CDR1 SGHAT and CDR2 FQNNGV come from the germline V gene. CDR3 length: 16 residues. The CDR3 bases are TGTGCCAGCAGCCCCTGGACTAGCGGGGGGGCCGGGGAGCTGTTTTTT. The encoded protein is CASSPWTSGGAGELFF.

The J gene is TRBJ2-3, the V gene TRBV19; TRBD2 aligns across 12 bases. This CDR3 contains 17 residues. The junction had 3 bases not matched to a gene; V was cut back by 1 base and J by 1 base. The germline CDR1 and CDR2 sequences are LNHDA and SQIVND (reference sequence). The CDR3 nucleotides are TGTGCCAGTAGTATAGGGGCTAGCGGGGGGGGCACAGATACGCAGTATTTT. Translated, it gives CASSIGASGGGTDTQYF.

This sequence joins TRBV6-1 and TRBJ1-5; D not certain. Germline V CDR1 and CDR2: MNHNS, SASEGT. The V gene lost 6 bases and the J gene lost 4 bases, with 16 bases spanning the gap. This CDR3 is 15 amino acids long. Written as DNA, the CDR3 is TGTGCCAGCAGCGCAGGATTGGATCCTAATCAGCCCCAGCATTTT. Translated, it gives CASSAGLDPNQPQHF.

The chain links TRBV14 to TRBJ2-2; D might be TRBD1 (5 bases). The CDR3 is made up of 15 amino acids. V lost 4 bases and J lost 6, with 15 bases in between. Germline loops: CDR1 SGHDN, CDR2 FVKESK. CDR3 amino acids: CASSLTDLGAGELFF. Written as DNA, the CDR3 is TGTGCCAGCAGCCTAACGGATCTAGGGGCCGGGGAGCTGTTTTTT.

The chain is built from TRBV12-5 and TRBJ2-2; a possible D gene is TRBD1 (6 bases). V dropped 7 bases and J dropped 4 bases, with 22 bases sitting between them. In germline, CDR1 is LGHNT, CDR2 FRNRAP. This CDR3 has 17 residues. The CDR3: CASDSKQGFGGTGELFF. In DNA form, the CDR3 reads TGTGCTAGTGACTCCAAACAGGGTTTCGGTGGCACCGGGGAGCTGTTTTTT.